One and the same sample provided the 8 T cell receptor beta chains below, sequenced in a study of T cell responses to AZD1222 COVID-19 vaccine. The assay was immunoSEQ multiplex PCR, and TCRdb's table has in-frame clones only and misses some. This sample has roughly 120,000 clones, with over 75% found just once. Here the sequenced sample was peripheral blood, taken on day 0 of AZD1222 vaccination. The receptor source for this set is an adult in good health.

V usage is TRBV5-4 and J usage is TRBJ1-2; 7 bases agree with TRBD1. The CDR3 contains 15 residues. The J segment lost 0 bases and the V segment lost 4 bases, leaving 6 bases of the junction unmatched. Germline CDR1 is SGHNT and CDR2 is YYREEE (reference sequence). The CDR3 loop reads CASSTDRVANYGYTF. The CDR3 DNA reads as TGTGCCAGCAGCACTGACAGGGTCGCTAACTATGGCTACACCTTC. The full variable domain, in which reference TRBV5-4 and TRBJ1-2 provide the parts outside the CDR3, is ETGVTQSPTHLIKTRGQQVTLRCSSQSGHNTVSWYQQALGQGPQFIFQYYREEENGRGNFPPRFSGLQFPNYSSELNVNALELDDSALYLCASSTDRVANYGYTFGSGTRLTVV.

This clone was seen a handful of times. J is TRBJ1-4 and V is TRBV28; D is unclear. Germline CDR1 is MDHEN and CDR2 is SYDVKM. The CDR3 covers 14 residues. Trimming shortened V by 6 bases and J by 8 bases, and 16 bases separated the two germline ends. CDR3 region: CASSPLYSREKLFF. As DNA, the CDR3 is TGTGCCAGCAGCCCACTCTACTCTCGAGAAAAACTGTTTTTT.

V is TRBV28 and J is TRBJ1-2; D is uncertain. Germline V lookup: CDR1 MDHEN, CDR2 SYDVKM. There are 15 residues in the CDR3. V lost 1 base to trimming and J lost 0 bases, with 9 bases between them. CDR3 sequence reads: CASSLLSRTNYGYTF. In nucleotides, the CDR3 is TGTGCCAGCAGTTTATTGAGCCGGACTAACTATGGCTACACCTTC.

In its sample, this clone was seen a few times. The rearrangement links TRBV4-2 to TRBJ2-7, with unresolved D. The V gene's germline CDR1 is LGHNA and CDR2 YNFKEQ. This CDR3 has 15 amino acids. Trimming shortened V by 1 base and J by 1 base, and 11 bases separated the two germline ends. CDR3 bases: TGTGCCAGCAGCCAAGCTCTGGCCGGATCCTACGAGCAGTACTTC. Translating gives CASSQALAGSYEQYF.

The gene calls are TRBV2 and TRBJ1-5, with a possible D match to TRBD1 (5 bases). This CDR3 spans 13 amino acids. V lost 2 bases and J 9 bases, leaving 11 bases between the germline ends. Germline values: CDR1 SNHLY, CDR2 FYNNEI. The CDR3 DNA reads TGTGCCAGCAGTGAATGGGGCGGACTGCCCCAGCATTTT. It translates to CASSEWGGLPQHF.

There are a few counts of this clone. The J gene is TRBJ1-2, the V gene TRBV19; D uncertain. V lost 5 bases and J 7 bases, leaving 11 bases between the germline ends. This CDR3 spans 12 amino acids. The V gene's germline CDR1 is LNHDA and CDR2 SQIVND (reference sequence). CDR3 loop: CASSWAASGYTF. The CDR3 DNA sequence: TGTGCCAGTAGTTGGGCCGCCAGTGGCTACACCTTC.

J is TRBJ2-7 and V is TRBV28; no reliable D call. Trimming pared 6 bases from V and 6 bases from J, leaving 18 bases between. The CDR3 runs 14 residues. Germline assignment: CDR1 MDHEN and CDR2 SYDVKM. CDR3 in amino acids: CASSLHSQSREQYF. The CDR3 DNA reads TGTGCCAGCAGCCTCCATAGCCAGAGTCGCGAGCAGTACTTC.

Relative to its sample, this clone is medium-sized. V usage is TRBV7-2 and J usage is TRBJ1-6; perhaps TRBD1 as D (6 bases). The CDR3 consists of 15 residues. Trimming left V 0 bases short and J 14 bases short, with 17 bases between. Germline CDR1 SGHTA, CDR2 FQGNSA. DNA for the CDR3: TGTGCCAGCAGCTTAGCGCTCACAGGGTGGAATGCCCTCCACTTT. This codes for CASSLALTGWNALHF.